The rows below give T cell receptor beta chains drawn from one sample of a study of beta chain features in type 1 diabetes. Repertoires were generated with immunoSEQ multiplex PCR, while TCRdb's copy carries only in-frame clones and drops some. The table shows more than 250,000 clones, with about 20% occurring only once. What was sequenced was naive CD4+ T cells from blood. The receptors shown here come from a middle-aged woman with type 1 diabetes. CDR3s include the opening cysteine and the closing phenylalanine or tryptophan. Each record gives: CDR3 protein, J gene, V gene, clone size. Some rows have no size entry. The others give once, few or many, or a class for an expanded clone.

cdr3_aa: CASSLGTGGQPQHF; j_call: TRBJ1-5; v_call: TRBV5-4; clone_size: -
cdr3_aa: CSVEAGQGRETQYF; j_call: TRBJ2-5; v_call: TRBV29-1; clone_size: -
cdr3_aa: CASSPNGDYYGYTF; j_call: TRBJ1-2; v_call: TRBV18; clone_size: -
cdr3_aa: CASSTGTDTDTQYF; j_call: TRBJ2-3; v_call: TRBV2; clone_size: -
cdr3_aa: CSASLVGGYTF; j_call: TRBJ1-2; v_call: TRBV20-1; clone_size: -
cdr3_aa: CASSQDLTGVYGYTF; j_call: TRBJ1-2; v_call: TRBV4-3; clone_size: -
cdr3_aa: CAWSPRTGDSQPQHF; j_call: TRBJ1-5; v_call: TRBV30; clone_size: -
cdr3_aa: CASLDRGYGEAFF; j_call: TRBJ1-1; v_call: TRBV23-1; clone_size: -
cdr3_aa: CAWTSGNQPQHF; j_call: TRBJ1-5; v_call: TRBV30; clone_size: -
cdr3_aa: CASSVQGAETQYF; j_call: TRBJ2-5; v_call: TRBV5-4; clone_size: few
cdr3_aa: CASSFSGRAEAFF; j_call: TRBJ1-1; v_call: TRBV7-3; clone_size: few
cdr3_aa: CASSEAGQLNEQFF; j_call: TRBJ2-1; v_call: TRBV2; clone_size: few
cdr3_aa: CASSQVAQASQYF; j_call: TRBJ2-5; v_call: TRBV14; clone_size: few
cdr3_aa: CASSLGRQQETQYF; j_call: TRBJ2-5; v_call: TRBV5-6; clone_size: once
cdr3_aa: CAWRGGSGVGEQYF; j_call: TRBJ2-7; v_call: TRBV30; clone_size: few
cdr3_aa: CASSQGQGSEQYF; j_call: TRBJ2-7; v_call: TRBV7-2; clone_size: -
cdr3_aa: CAIGLSGGNGETQYF; j_call: TRBJ2-5; v_call: TRBV7-9; clone_size: -
cdr3_aa: CASSVDSEAFF; j_call: TRBJ1-1; v_call: TRBV28; clone_size: few
cdr3_aa: CASSGPGTGSETQYF; j_call: TRBJ2-5; v_call: TRBV11-3; clone_size: -
cdr3_aa: CASSLSPPGLIIYEQYF; j_call: TRBJ2-7; v_call: TRBV18; clone_size: few
cdr3_aa: CASSPRNRGNEQFF; j_call: TRBJ2-1; v_call: TRBV5-4; clone_size: -
cdr3_aa: CAWNSRDTQYF; j_call: TRBJ2-3; v_call: TRBV30; clone_size: -
cdr3_aa: CASSPASGNGELFF; j_call: TRBJ2-2; v_call: TRBV9; clone_size: once
cdr3_aa: CASGPGGTYGYTF; j_call: TRBJ1-2; v_call: TRBV5-6; clone_size: few
cdr3_aa: CAWSIGGGTDTQYF; j_call: TRBJ2-3; v_call: TRBV30; clone_size: -
cdr3_aa: CASSFWSGTEAFF; j_call: TRBJ1-1; v_call: TRBV5-1; clone_size: few
cdr3_aa: CASSSATRSTQYF; j_call: TRBJ2-3; v_call: TRBV18; clone_size: few
cdr3_aa: CASSQGLGGPNTEAFF; j_call: TRBJ1-1; v_call: TRBV4-1; clone_size: -
cdr3_aa: CAWSAWYSGAYEQYF; j_call: TRBJ2-7; v_call: TRBV30; clone_size: few
cdr3_aa: CASSQHGRSYEQYF; j_call: TRBJ2-7; v_call: TRBV28; clone_size: -
cdr3_aa: CSGRRETQYF; j_call: TRBJ2-5; v_call: TRBV20-1; clone_size: -
cdr3_aa: CASSEEGGAGGGNEQFF; j_call: TRBJ2-1; v_call: TRBV18; clone_size: -
cdr3_aa: CASSLEGVRDQPQHF; j_call: TRBJ1-5; v_call: TRBV7-2; clone_size: -
cdr3_aa: CASSEVGGEGYTF; j_call: TRBJ1-2; v_call: TRBV6-1; clone_size: -
cdr3_aa: CASSLEGQGREQFF; j_call: TRBJ2-1; v_call: TRBV7-9; clone_size: -
cdr3_aa: CSVEDRDSRTYEQYF; j_call: TRBJ2-7; v_call: TRBV29-1; clone_size: -
cdr3_aa: CASSRSGSLDTEAFF; j_call: TRBJ1-1; v_call: TRBV5-4; clone_size: -
cdr3_aa: CASSGEGNTEAFF; j_call: TRBJ1-1; v_call: TRBV2; clone_size: few
cdr3_aa: CASSQGGFKMNTEAFF; j_call: TRBJ1-1; v_call: TRBV4-1; clone_size: few
cdr3_aa: CASSLSGTGRNEQYF; j_call: TRBJ2-7; v_call: TRBV7-3; clone_size: few
cdr3_aa: CASSLVSRGDLNEQFF; j_call: TRBJ2-1; v_call: TRBV5-1; clone_size: -